The 32 T cell receptor beta chains given below trace back to one sample, sequenced in a study of Ad26.COV2.S vaccination and SARS-CoV-2 variants. Generated by immunoSEQ multiplex PCR, the TCRdb table keeps only in-frame clones and is missing some. Among approximately 500,000 clones, approximately 88% were seen once, and the ten largest hold roughly 13%. Treatment: some 20 received Ad26.COV2.S at low or high dose, single or two shots; several received placebo; per-sample allocation not given. Sampling took place 63 days after the first vaccine or placebo injection. The sequencing used peripheral blood, collected in a trial of Ad26.COV2.S vaccine versus placebo. These receptors came from a person aged 18-65 years who received the Ad26.COV2.S COVID-19 vaccine or a placebo.

V gene TRBV7-9 combines with J gene TRBJ2-7; D gene uncertain. V was cut by 2 bases and J by 0 bases, with 11 bases left in between. Germline V gene sequence: CDR1 SEHNR, CDR2 FQNEAQ (reference sequence). The CDR3 is made up of 15 amino acids. The CDR3 reads CASSLLWESSYEQYF. CDR3 in DNA: TGTGCCAGCAGCTTACTATGGGAAAGCTCCTACGAGCAGTACTTC.

This chain uses TRBV5-1 with TRBJ2-7; 8 bases align to TRBD1. The CDR3 spans 16 residues. J was trimmed by 2 bases and V by 4 bases; bases with no gene match: 11. Per germline, CDR1 SGHRS and CDR2 YFSETQ. The CDR3 sequence: CASSTDRATLTYEQYF. Written as DNA, the CDR3 is TGCGCCAGCAGCACGGACAGGGCCACACTGACCTACGAGCAGTACTTC.

This chain connects TRBV2 to TRBJ1-1; TRBD1 agrees at 7 bases. CDR1 and CDR2 from the germline V gene are SNHLY and FYNNEI. The CDR3 contains 14 residues. J was trimmed by 1 base and V by 6 bases; bases with no gene match: 5. Here the CDR3 DNA reads TGTGCCAGCAGAGTTAGGACAGGGAACACTGAAGCTTTCTTT. Protein product: CASRVRTGNTEAFF.

Points on this clone: The junction and the germline gene differ at one end; a read error may be behind it. This rearrangement joins TRBV7-2 to TRBJ2-3; no clear D gene. Looked up from germline, CDR1 is SGHTA and CDR2 is FQGNSA. This CDR3 contains 11 residues. Here the CDR3 DNA reads TGTGCCAGCGGCTTCGCAGATACGCAGTATTTT. Translated, it gives CASGFADTQYF.

The DNA of the CDR3 is TGCAGCGTTAGCGGGAGGGTCCAAGAGACCCAGTACTTC. Translated, it gives CSVSGRVQETQYF. This chain connects TRBV29-1 to TRBJ2-5; 10 bases align to TRBD2. V was pared by 5 bases and J by 1 base, with 1 base of the junction left unmatched. The CDR3 is made up of 13 amino acids. Germline V lookup: CDR1 SQVTM, CDR2 ANQGSEA.

The chain joins TRBV7-9 to TRBJ2-1; perhaps TRBD2 as D (6 bases). Trimming stripped 4 bases from V and 1 base from J, with 11 bases between. The CDR3 spans 15 residues. In germline, CDR1 is SEHNR, CDR2 FQNEAQ (reference sequence). CDR3 DNA sequence: TGTGCCAGCAGCTCCAGACTAGGTTCCTACAATGAGCAGTTCTTC. This codes for CASSSRLGSYNEQFF.

The CDR3, as DNA: TGTGCCAGCAGTTACACCCCCTGGGAATACAATGAGCAGTTCTTC. It specifies CASSYTPWEYNEQFF. This chain uses TRBV27 with TRBJ2-1; no clear D gene. Looked up from germline, CDR1 is MNHEY and CDR2 is SMNVEV (reference sequence). This CDR3 comprises 15 residues. Trimming shortened V by 4 bases and J by 4 bases, and 14 bases separated the two germline ends.

The chain recombines TRBV19 with TRBJ1-5; D uncertain. CDR1 is LNHDA and CDR2 is SQIVND in the germline V gene (reference sequence). V was clipped by 11 bases and J by 3 bases, with 20 bases between them. The CDR3 spans 15 residues. The CDR3 here is CAAGVHPRTNQPQHF. In DNA form, the CDR3 reads TGTGCCGCCGGAGTCCACCCTCGGACCAATCAGCCCCAGCATTTT.

J is TRBJ2-1 and V is TRBV19; D assignment may be TRBD1 or TRBD2 (5 bases each). This CDR3 comprises 12 residues. Germline V gene sequence: CDR1 LNHDA, CDR2 SQIVND (reference sequence). V was cut by 3 bases and J by 7 bases, with 7 bases left in between. Here the CDR3 DNA reads TGTGCCAGTAGTATCTGGGGGAATGAGCAGTTCTTC. Its translation is CASSIWGNEQFF.

The rearrangement joins TRBV3-1 (or the pseudogene TRBV3-2) to TRBJ1-1, with TRBD1 matching over 8 bases. CDR3 length equals 19 residues. Germline V gene data show CDR1 as LGHDT and CDR2 as YNNKEL (reference sequence). V lost 0 bases to trimming and J lost 3 bases; unmatched junction nucleotides: 15. CDR3 sequence reads: CASSQDRWRQGRRDTEAFF. The CDR3 DNA follows: TGTGCCAGCAGCCAAGATCGGTGGCGACAGGGGAGGAGGGACACTGAAGCTTTCTTT.

The rearrangement links TRBV27 to TRBJ2-7; the D gene is possibly TRBD1 (5 bases). Between the trimmed V and J ends, which lost 5 bases and 3 bases, there was a span of 20 bases. Germline V CDR1 and CDR2: MNHEY, SMNVEV (reference sequence). This CDR3 has 16 residues. The CDR3 DNA sequence: TGTGCCAGCAGTGGGGCAGGCCTTATCTCCATCTACGAGCAGTACTTC. It is translated as CASSGAGLISIYEQYF.

This clone was recorded once. The chain links TRBV29-1 to TRBJ2-1, with 7 bases fitting TRBD2. V trimming: 6 bases; J trimming: 4 bases; junction bases outside the gene matches: 6. The CDR3 runs 13 residues. Germline CDR1 and CDR2: SQVTM and ANQGSEA. The CDR3 nucleotides are TGCAGCGTGGGGGGGGGTATTTACAATGAGCAGTTCTTC. Translation: CSVGGGIYNEQFF.

The rearrangement links TRBV7-9 to TRBJ2-1, with 10 bases lining up with TRBD2. Trimming removed 3 bases from V and 7 bases from J; junction bases left unmatched: 9. CDR1 and CDR2 (germline): SEHNR, FQNEAQ (reference sequence). This CDR3 is built from 16 residues. CDR3: CASSLGLTSGSNEQFF. The DNA of the CDR3 is TGTGCCAGCAGCTTGGGACTGACTAGCGGGTCTAATGAGCAGTTCTTC.

The J gene is TRBJ2-5, the V gene TRBV18; D gene uncertain. Germline V lookup: CDR1 KGHSH, CDR2 LQKENI. This CDR3 has 12 residues. Trimming shortened V by 0 bases and J by 4 bases, and 3 bases separated the two germline ends. The CDR3 DNA reads as TGTGCCAGCTCACCACCTTCAGAGACCCAGTACTTC. Amino acid sequence: CASSPPSETQYF.

The chain joins TRBV5-6 to TRBJ1-3; D not certain. This CDR3 comprises 14 residues. V was trimmed by 4 bases and J by 0 bases, leaving 8 bases between them. Germline-derived CDR1 and CDR2 are SGHDT and YYEEEE. CDR3: CASSQPDSGNTIYF. The CDR3 region has the DNA TGTGCCAGCAGCCAGCCAGACTCTGGAAACACCATATATTTT. Full variable domain (outside the CDR3, taken from reference TRBV5-6 and TRBJ1-3): DAGVTQSPTHLIKTRGQQVTLRCSPKSGHDTVSWYQQALGQGPQFIFQYYEEEERQRGNFPDRFSGHQFPNYSSELNVNALLLGDSALYLCASSQPDSGNTIYFGEGSWLTVV.

CDR3 nucleotides: TGTGCCAGCAGCTTCGCGGGAGTAAATTACAATGAGCAGTTCTTC. This encodes CASSFAGVNYNEQFF. The chain employs TRBV28 and TRBJ2-1, with 7 bases aligning to TRBD2. V lost 6 bases to trimming and J lost 4 bases; unmatched junction nucleotides: 9. The CDR3 spans 15 residues. Germline V CDR1 and CDR2: MDHEN, SYDVKM.

V usage is TRBV3-1 (or the pseudogene TRBV3-2) and J usage is TRBJ2-6; no firm D call. Germline CDR1 reads LGHDT; CDR2 reads YNNKEL (reference sequence). The CDR3 runs 16 residues. The V end was cut by 1 base, the J end by 1 base, with 8 bases between. This chain's CDR3 is CASSQVTSSGANVLTF. CDR3 DNA: TGTGCCAGCAGCCAAGTTACGAGTTCTGGGGCCAACGTCCTGACTTTC.

V is TRBV6-6 and J is TRBJ2-1; D remains ambiguous. CDR1 is MNHNY and CDR2 is SVGAGI in the germline V gene (reference sequence). CDR3 length: 13 amino acids. Between the trimmed V and J ends, which lost 7 bases and 5 bases, there was a span of 12 bases. As DNA, the CDR3 is TGTGCCAGCACAACCCCGGACGACAATGAGCAGTTCTTC. Its translation: CASTTPDDNEQFF.

This clone was found once. This chain connects TRBV5-6 to TRBJ1-1; possibly TRBD1 for D (5 bases). CDR1 and CDR2 (germline): SGHDT, YYEEEE. This CDR3 comprises 14 residues. Trimming cost V 3 bases and J 4 bases, with 13 bases left between them. The CDR3: CASSSRVGGTEAFF. DNA for the CDR3: TGTGCCAGCAGCTCCCGGGTCGGGGGCACTGAAGCTTTCTTT.

The chain has TRBV30 and TRBJ2-7, with 10 bases identical to TRBD2. CDR3 length: 16 amino acids. Germline CDR1 reads GTSNPN; CDR2 reads SVGIG (reference sequence). Losses at the gene ends were 5 bases for V and 3 bases for J; bases not matched to a gene: 13. In nucleotides, the CDR3 is TGTGCCTGGGCCCGCCGTAGCGGGAGGACTAACTACGAGCAGTACTTC. It encodes CAWARRSGRTNYEQYF.

The V gene is TRBV29-1, the J gene TRBJ2-2, with 9 positions matching TRBD2. The CDR3 extends over 17 amino acids. Germline V gene data show CDR1 as SQVTM and CDR2 as ANQGSEA. Germline trimming cut 7 bases from V and 4 bases from J; bases unmatched to any gene: 16. This chain's CDR3 is CSARVSSGRGGTGELFF. CDR3 in DNA: TGCAGCGCCCGAGTTAGTAGCGGGAGAGGGGGCACCGGGGAGCTGTTTTTT.

CDR3 amino acids: CASSPGAASTDTQYF. The CDR3 DNA follows: TGTGCCAGCAGCCCTGGGGCGGCTAGCACAGATACGCAGTATTTT. The rearrangement uses TRBV4-2 and TRBJ2-3; a possible D gene is TRBD1 (5 bases). V gave up 4 bases and J gave up 0 bases, with 11 bases separating them. Germline-derived CDR1 and CDR2 are LGHNA and YNFKEQ. This CDR3 is 15 amino acids long.

The V and J genes are TRBV5-1 and TRBJ1-2, with D possibly matching TRBD1 (6 bases). The germline V gene encodes CDR1 SGHRS and CDR2 YFSETQ. The CDR3 length is 13 residues. V was shortened by 4 bases and J by 4 bases, with 11 bases between the two germline ends. The CDR3: CASSPRGGYGYTF. In DNA form, the CDR3 reads TGCGCCAGCAGCCCCAGGGGCGGCTATGGCTACACCTTC.

The rearrangement links TRBV6-5 to TRBJ2-2; D gene uncertain. V was pared by 6 bases and J by 7 bases, with 9 bases between. CDR3 length equals 12 residues. Germline V gene sequence: CDR1 MNHEY, CDR2 SVGAGI. The CDR3 region is CASSIWGGELFF. CDR3 coding DNA: TGTGCCAGCAGCATTTGGGGCGGGGAGCTGTTTTTT.

As to this clone: The sample holds other DNA sequences that translate to the same CDR3. This chain connects TRBV9 to TRBJ2-5; D unresolved. The length of the CDR3 is 15 residues. The V gene's germline CDR1 is SGDLS and CDR2 YYNGEE. Trimming cost V 3 bases and J 1 base, with 13 bases left between them. The CDR3 region is CASSGSGRPQETQYF. The CDR3 DNA reads TGTGCCAGCAGCGGGTCAGGACGGCCCCAAGAGACCCAGTACTTC.

The chain combines TRBV10-2 with TRBJ1-1; the D gene is possibly TRBD1 (6 bases). The length of the CDR3 is 15 residues. V dropped 2 bases and J dropped 2 bases, with 12 bases sitting between them. Germline loops: CDR1 WSHSY, CDR2 SAAADI. Here the CDR3 DNA reads TGCGCCAGCAGTGAGCTTAGGACAGTCAACACTGAAGCTTTCTTT. This sequence encodes CASSELRTVNTEAFF.

This chain connects TRBV6-5 to TRBJ2-1; 12 bases agree with TRBD2. The germline V gene has CDR1 MNHEY and CDR2 SVGAGI. V dropped 9 bases and J dropped 13; count of bases not matched to a gene: 7. The CDR3 loop spans 12 amino acids. The DNA of the CDR3 is TGTGCCAGTATCTCTAGCGGGAGGGGTCAGTTCTTC. Encoded protein: CASISSGRGQFF.

CDR3 region: CASRGGSYGYTF. CDR3 DNA sequence: TGTGCCAGCAGGGGGGGTAGCTATGGCTACACCTTC. The rearrangement uses TRBV25-1 and TRBJ1-2; maybe TRBD1 (5 bases). Germline V CDR1 and CDR2: MGHDK, SYGVNS. V was cut by 6 bases and J by 4 bases, with 9 bases left in between. This CDR3 spans 12 amino acids.

J is TRBJ2-7 and V is TRBV30; TRBD1 aligns across 8 bases. J lost 4 bases, V lost 4 bases, and 9 bases had no gene match. The CDR3 is 14 amino acids. Germline CDR1 and CDR2: GTSNPN and SVGIG (reference sequence). CDR3 coding DNA: TGTGCCTGGAATGGCAGGGGGCGTGAGTACGAGCAGTACTTC. It translates to CAWNGRGREYEQYF.

This chain joins TRBV5-1 and TRBJ1-1; 10 nucleotides agree with TRBD1. Germline values: CDR1 SGHRS, CDR2 YFSETQ. Losses at the gene ends were 1 base for V and 0 bases for J; bases not matched to a gene: 6. This CDR3 comprises 17 residues. The CDR3 nucleotides read TGCGCCAGCAGCTTGATCGGACAGGGGGGATTGAACACTGAAGCTTTCTTT. As protein: CASSLIGQGGLNTEAFF.

J is TRBJ2-1 and V is TRBV28; 12 bases are a match to TRBD1. CDR1 is MDHEN and CDR2 is SYDVKM in the germline V gene. The length of the CDR3 is 19 residues. J was trimmed by 7 bases and V by 8 bases; bases with no gene match: 21. This chain's CDR3 is CASGRLASRDRGRDNEQFF. The CDR3 DNA reads TGTGCCAGCGGGCGGTTAGCCAGCAGGGACAGGGGGCGAGATAATGAGCAGTTCTTC.

The chain is built from TRBV7-3 and TRBJ2-7; D remains unclear. Germline V gives CDR1 SGHTA, CDR2 FQGTGA. Trimming cost V 5 bases and J 7 bases, with 21 bases left between them. The length of the CDR3 is 15 residues. The CDR3 loop reads CASSPPDGRLGEQYF. The CDR3 nucleotides are TGTGCCAGCAGCCCCCCTGACGGACGCCTGGGGGAGCAGTACTTC.